The rows below give T cell receptor beta chains drawn from one sample of a study of blood T cells in healthy people across ages. TCRdb recomputed calls from the 5' RACE reads with MiXCR, one row per CDR3 protein. The data contain some 940,000 distinct CDR3 sequences, 25% to 30% of them singletons. These data also featured in a second study, about T cells of mothers and their children.

The sample taken for sequencing was blood. These receptors all stem from a woman aged 40 to 50 in good health. CDR3s include the opening cysteine and the closing phenylalanine or tryptophan. A D gene is named only where the DNA matches it firmly. Only some rows state a clone size, as once, few, many or a class for expanded clones.

DNA: TGCAGTGCTGGAGATCTGACACTCCTCTACGAGCAGTACTTC; CDR3: CSAGDLTLLYEQYF; V: TRBV20-1; size: -; D: -; J: TRBJ2-7
DNA: TGTGCCAGCAGCGGAGGACGCATAGGTGGAAACACCATATATTTT; CDR3: CASSGGRIGGNTIYF; V: TRBV9; size: -; D: -; J: TRBJ1-3
DNA: TGTGCCAGCAGCTTAAGACTAGCGGGGCCCACAGATACGCAGTATTTT; CDR3: CASSLRLAGPTDTQYF; V: TRBV7-2; size: many; D: TRBD2; J: TRBJ2-3
DNA: TGTGCCGCTCGCCGGGACACTGAAGCTTTCTTT; CDR3: CAARRDTEAFF; V: TRBV10-3; size: few; D: -; J: TRBJ1-1
DNA: TGTGCCAGCAGCTCGCTGGTGTCAGGGGAAGGTGGCTACACCTTC; CDR3: CASSSLVSGEGGYTF; V: TRBV12-3/TRBV12-4; size: -; D: -; J: TRBJ1-2
DNA: TGTGCCAGCATCTCTAACAGGGGCAACTATGGCTACACCTTC; CDR3: CASISNRGNYGYTF; V: TRBV6-1; size: -; D: TRBD1; J: TRBJ1-2
DNA: TGTGCCAGCAGCTTAGGTCGGCTAGCAAACACAGATACGCAGTATTTT; CDR3: CASSLGRLANTDTQYF; V: TRBV7-9; size: few; D: -; J: TRBJ2-3
DNA: TGTGCCAGCAGCCCCCAGGACGGTAGCACAGATACGCAGTATTTT; CDR3: CASSPQDGSTDTQYF; V: TRBV7-2; size: many; D: -; J: TRBJ2-3
DNA: TGTGCCAGCAGCCCTGGACAGGGTATTTCACCCCTCCACTTT; CDR3: CASSPGQGISPLHF; V: TRBV7-9; size: -; D: TRBD1; J: TRBJ1-6
DNA: TGTGCCAGCAGTTTATCGGGGGGCATAGATACGCAGTATTTT; CDR3: CASSLSGGIDTQYF; V: TRBV12-3/TRBV12-4; size: few; D: -; J: TRBJ2-3
DNA: TGTGCCAGCAGCACCTTAGGACAGGCCCCTAGCACAGATACGCAGTATTTT; CDR3: CASSTLGQAPSTDTQYF; V: TRBV7-2; size: -; D: TRBD1; J: TRBJ2-3
DNA: TGTGCCAGCAGGTCATACACTGAAGCTTTCTTT; CDR3: CASRSYTEAFF; V: TRBV27; size: few; D: -; J: TRBJ1-1
DNA: TGTGCCAGCAGGGAGACAGGGTTTGAAGAGACCCAGTACTTC; CDR3: CASRETGFEETQYF; V: TRBV28; size: many; D: TRBD1; J: TRBJ2-5
DNA: TGTGCCAGCAGTATGACGGTTACAGGGTCCTATAATTCACCCCTCCACTTT; CDR3: CASSMTVTGSYNSPLHF; V: TRBV6-1; size: many; D: -; J: TRBJ1-6
DNA: TGTGCCAGCAGCGAGGGGGAGGGGGTCTACGCCGAGCAGTACTTC; CDR3: CASSEGEGVYAEQYF; V: TRBV9; size: many; D: -; J: TRBJ2-7
DNA: TGTGCCACCAGCAGAGATCCGGTTATAGGGGAGAACACTGAAGCTTTCTTT; CDR3: CATSRDPVIGENTEAFF; V: TRBV15; size: -; D: -; J: TRBJ1-1
DNA: TGTGCCAGCAGCTCACCGGCGGGTCCAGATACGCAGTATTTT; CDR3: CASSSPAGPDTQYF; V: TRBV7-2; size: few; D: -; J: TRBJ2-3
DNA: TGCAGTGCTAAGGACGGCTCGGGCACAGATACGCAGTATTTT; CDR3: CSAKDGSGTDTQYF; V: TRBV20-1; size: few; D: -; J: TRBJ2-3
DNA: TGTGCCAGCAGCCGGGACAGGGCCGCCGGGGAGCTGTTTTTT; CDR3: CASSRDRAAGELFF; V: TRBV2; size: -; D: TRBD1; J: TRBJ2-2
DNA: TGTGCCAGCAGTCAACAGGCTGTCCGCCGGCATGGCTACACCTTC; CDR3: CASSQQAVRRHGYTF; V: TRBV2; size: -; D: -; J: TRBJ1-2
DNA: TGTGCCAGCAGTCCGGGGCAGGGATCCTACCAAGAGGCCCAGTACTTC; CDR3: CASSPGQGSYQEAQYF; V: TRBV6-6; size: -; D: -; J: TRBJ2-5
DNA: TGTGCCAGCAGTCCATATTTCGGGGACCGGCAAGAGACCCAGTACTTC; CDR3: CASSPYFGDRQETQYF; V: TRBV28; size: few; D: -; J: TRBJ2-5
DNA: TGTGCCAGCAGCGTAGAGACAGCCCCTTACTACGAGCAGTACTTC; CDR3: CASSVETAPYYEQYF; V: TRBV9; size: many; D: -; J: TRBJ2-7
DNA: TGTGCCAGCAGCGCGGGACGGATTAATGAAAAACTGTTTTTT; CDR3: CASSAGRINEKLFF; V: TRBV5-4; size: -; D: -; J: TRBJ1-4
DNA: TGCGCCAGCGCCTCAACTCAGGGGCCCACAGATACGCAGTATTTT; CDR3: CASASTQGPTDTQYF; V: TRBV5-1; size: many; D: -; J: TRBJ2-3
DNA: TGCAGCGTTGAGGGGGGTAACAGAAACTATGGCTACACCTTC; CDR3: CSVEGGNRNYGYTF; V: TRBV29-1; size: -; D: -; J: TRBJ1-2
DNA: TGCAGTGCCGCAGCTAGGACAGGGGGCAACGAGCAGTACTTC; CDR3: CSAAARTGGNEQYF; V: TRBV20-1; size: -; D: TRBD1; J: TRBJ2-7
DNA: TGTGCCAGCATGGAGGAGCGGGGGGGCTATGAGCAGTTCTTC; CDR3: CASMEERGGYEQFF; V: TRBV2; size: -; D: TRBD2; J: TRBJ2-1
DNA: TGTGCCACCAGCAGGGCAGGGGAAGTTCGGTATGGCTACACCTTC; CDR3: CATSRAGEVRYGYTF; V: TRBV15; size: many; D: -; J: TRBJ1-2
DNA: TGTGCCAGCAGTCACGGACCCGATACGCAGTATTTT; CDR3: CASSHGPDTQYF; V: TRBV6-6; size: few; D: -; J: TRBJ2-3
DNA: TGCAGTGCTAGAGTCAGGTCCTACAATCAGCCCCAGCATTTT; CDR3: CSARVRSYNQPQHF; V: TRBV20-1; size: -; D: -; J: TRBJ1-5
DNA: TGCGCCAGCAGTGTTAGGGCGGCAGGCAATGAGCAGTACTTC; CDR3: CASSVRAAGNEQYF; V: TRBV6-6; size: few; D: -; J: TRBJ2-5
DNA: TGTGCCAGCAGCATGTCTCCCCGGCAGGAACAAGAGACCCAGTACTTC; CDR3: CASSMSPRQEQETQYF; V: TRBV5-5; size: few; D: -; J: TRBJ2-5
DNA: TGTGCCAGCAGTTCCCGACTAGCGGGGGGGCCGGGTGAGACCCAGTACTTC; CDR3: CASSSRLAGGPGETQYF; V: TRBV27; size: -; D: TRBD2; J: TRBJ2-5
DNA: TGCAGCGTTGTAGATCGGCAGGGTATCTATGGCTACACCTTC; CDR3: CSVVDRQGIYGYTF; V: TRBV29-1; size: -; D: -; J: TRBJ1-2
DNA: TGTGCCATCAGTGAGGGAGCAACTAATGAAAAACTGTTTTTT; CDR3: CAISEGATNEKLFF; V: TRBV10-3; size: -; D: -; J: TRBJ1-4
DNA: TGTGCCACCAGTGATGGGGGGTCCGACGAGCAGTACTTC; CDR3: CATSDGGSDEQYF; V: TRBV24-1; size: many; D: -; J: TRBJ2-7
DNA: TGCAGTGCTAGTGCGGGGATACGGGATGGCTACACCTTC; CDR3: CSASAGIRDGYTF; V: TRBV20-1; size: few; D: -; J: TRBJ1-2
DNA: TGCGCCAGCAGCCCGGCCGGATGGCGGAACGCTGAAGCTTTCTTT; CDR3: CASSPAGWRNAEAFF; V: TRBV5-1; size: -; D: -; J: TRBJ1-1
DNA: TGTGCCAGCCTCTCAATGGGGAGAGAGACCCAGTACTTC; CDR3: CASLSMGRETQYF; V: TRBV5-8; size: once; D: -; J: TRBJ2-5
DNA: TGTGCCACTGGACAGGGCCTCTCCTACGAGCAGTACTTC; CDR3: CATGQGLSYEQYF; V: TRBV12-3/TRBV12-4; size: -; D: TRBD1; J: TRBJ2-7
DNA: TGCGCCAGCAGCTGGCGGGGGGATGCCTACAATGAGCAGTTCTTC; CDR3: CASSWRGDAYNEQFF; V: TRBV5-1; size: many; D: TRBD2; J: TRBJ2-1
DNA: TGTGCCACCCGACCCGACAGGGGGCTTTTTAGAAGCGGCGAGCAGTACTTC; CDR3: CATRPDRGLFRSGEQYF; V: TRBV15; size: -; D: TRBD1; J: TRBJ2-7
DNA: TGCAGTGCTAGTTCGGAGGTTATGAACACTGAAGCTTTCTTT; CDR3: CSASSEVMNTEAFF; V: TRBV20-1; size: -; D: -; J: TRBJ1-1
DNA: TGTGCCAGCAGCCCGAACAGGAGACAAGAGACCCAGTACTTC; CDR3: CASSPNRRQETQYF; V: TRBV7-2; size: -; D: -; J: TRBJ2-5
DNA: TGTGCCAGCAGCTACACCGGGACAGCAAATGAAAAACTGTTTTTT; CDR3: CASSYTGTANEKLFF; V: TRBV7-9; size: few; D: TRBD1; J: TRBJ1-4
DNA: TGTGCCACCAGTGATTTTGGGCTAGCGGGGGGCATCAGAGATACGCAGTATTTT; CDR3: CATSDFGLAGGIRDTQYF; V: TRBV24-1; size: -; D: TRBD2; J: TRBJ2-3
DNA: TGTGCCAGCAGTCAAGCGGGGGGTACTTCCACAGATACGCAGTATTTT; CDR3: CASSQAGGTSTDTQYF; V: TRBV2; size: many; D: TRBD2; J: TRBJ2-3
DNA: TGTGCCAGCAAACGGGGAGGTGGGAGGAACACTGAAGCTTTCTTT; CDR3: CASKRGGGRNTEAFF; V: TRBV7-2; size: few; D: -; J: TRBJ1-1
DNA: TGCAGTGCCGAGGGTGAGGGGAATCAGCCCCAGCATTTT; CDR3: CSAEGEGNQPQHF; V: TRBV20-1; size: -; D: -; J: TRBJ1-5
DNA: TGTGCCAGCAGTTACTCGGGGACAGGGGTGAAGCAAGAGACCCAGTACTTC; CDR3: CASSYSGTGVKQETQYF; V: TRBV6-2/TRBV6-3; size: -; D: TRBD1; J: TRBJ2-5
DNA: TGTGCCAGCAGCTCCGACAGGGGGGTGTCCTACGAGCAGTACTTC; CDR3: CASSSDRGVSYEQYF; V: TRBV7-9; size: many; D: TRBD1; J: TRBJ2-7
DNA: TGCGCCAGCAGCCAATACCAGGAGGAAGATGAAAAACTGTTTTTT; CDR3: CASSQYQEEDEKLFF; V: TRBV4-1; size: many; D: -; J: TRBJ1-4